This TCR beta chain is drawn from a study of beta chain features in type 1 diabetes. Sorting of CD4+ naive, central memory, regulatory and stem cell-like memory cells was performed via CD45RO/CCR7/CD25/CD127/CD95/CD27. Sort purity for all populations was recorded as exceeding 98%. Study results and limitations: cDNA-based sequencing might over-represent cells highly expressing TCR.

As to this clone: Its antigen remains unidentified.

Germline V CDR1 and CDR2: MGHDK, SYGVNS. The CDR3 totals 10 residues. The V and J ends lost 6 bases and 7 bases respectively, with 4 bases between them. Of the isolated RNA, all was reverse transcribed, and so the sequenced material was expressed TCRB transcripts. The repertoire was sequenced with immunoSEQ multiplex PCR; TCRdb's copy has only in-frame clones and lacks some. The sample yields around 500,000 clones, 25% to 35% seen once. What was sequenced was naive CD4+ T cells from blood. The chain uses TRBV25-1 and TRBJ2-1, with no clear D. This sequence was found in a young man in good health. DNA for the CDR3: TGTGCCAGCAGCTTTAATGAGCAGTTCTTC. Translating gives CASSFNEQFF.